In its sample, the clone carrying this T cell receptor beta chain was seen many times. Its antigen is unidentified. Each diagnosis drew on symptoms, thyroxine, TRAb, thyroid ultrasound and orbital computed tomography findings. Using around 10 ml of fresh peripheral blood, PBMCs were prepared. The data were taken from a study of T cells in Graves' hyperthyroidism and ophthalmopathy. Study details: Initial diagnosis, before any treatment, was when peripheral blood was collected. Study observations and caveats: Also found in blood were most expanded thyroid clonotypes above 0.001.

Template material for amplifying TCR beta CDR3 regions consisted of RNA transcripts. The TCR CDR3 was amplified in a first-round RT-PCR using the HTBI primer set. One entry per CDR3 protein, called by TCRdb with MiXCR from the multiplex PCR reads. The table lists about 600,000 distinct CDR3 sequences, 15% to 20% of them singletons. Trimming took off 6 bases at V and 0 bases at J, with 6 bases between the two ends. Germline V gene sequence: CDR1 SEHNR, CDR2 FQNEAQ (reference sequence). The CDR3 extends over 12 amino acids. This chain uses TRBV7-9 with TRBJ2-7; D is unclear. The sequencing input was blood. The receptor's source is a woman in her thirties or forties with Graves' ophthalmopathy. The CDR3 bases are TGTGCCAGCAGTCCTGCCTCCTACGAGCAGTACTTC. This translates into CASSPASYEQYF.